Listed here is a single TCR beta chain. The V and J ends lost 0 bases and 0 bases respectively, with 4 bases between them. The CDR3 totals 15 residues. CDR1 and CDR2 from the germline V gene are SGDLS and YYNGEE. The data derive from a study of PD-L1 blockade in urothelial cancer. Study summary: A median approximately 150,000 T cells were found in blood samples.

Here immunoSEQ multiplex PCR was the method, and the copy in TCRdb shows in-frame clones only, minus some. Of under 30,000 clones listed, around 88% were seen once; the top ten hold roughly 3%. Pretreatment and on-treatment blood mononuclear cell samples were taken, totaling between 1 and 8 time points per patient. The chain is built from TRBV9 and TRBJ1-6; D ambiguous. The specimen was PBMCs, collected around atezolizumab (anti-PD-L1) treatment. The clonotype comes from a man aged 45 to 65 with urothelial cancer. In DNA form, the CDR3 reads TGTGCCAGCAGCGTAGGCAGCTCCTATAATTCACCCCTCCACTTT. Its protein product is CASSVGSSYNSPLHF.